What follows are 10 T cell receptor beta chains derived from one specimen sequenced in a study of resident and recirculating memory T cells in vitiligo. Clones were sequenced by immunoSEQ multiplex PCR, and TCRdb holds only the in-frame ones, with some missing. Of around 70,000 clones listed, 91% are singletons. Sequencing used blood. The receptors shown here come from a male donor with vitiligo.

J is TRBJ1-5 and V is TRBV19; no firm D call. This CDR3 is 14 amino acids long. The ends were cut back, 8 bases at V and 0 bases at J, with 11 bases in the middle. Per germline, CDR1 LNHDA and CDR2 SQIVND (reference sequence). In nucleotides, the CDR3 is TGTGCCAGTGGAGTGACGGATAGCAATCAGCCCCAGCATTTT. This gives the protein CASGVTDSNQPQHF.

The chain has TRBV25-1 and TRBJ2-1, with 7 positions matching TRBD2. There are 16 residues in the CDR3. Unmatched junction bases numbered 10, after V lost 4 bases and J lost 4 bases. CDR1 MGHDK and CDR2 SYGVNS come from the germline V gene. The CDR3 sequence: CASSASLGGTYNEQFF. The CDR3 DNA is TGTGCCAGCAGTGCCTCGTTGGGGGGGACTTACAATGAGCAGTTCTTC. Variable domain in full (rest from reference TRBV25-1 and TRBJ2-1): EADIYQTPRYLVIGTGKKITLECSQTMGHDKMYWYQQDPGMELHLIHYSYGVNSTEKGDLSSESTVSRIRTEHFPLTLESARPSHTSQYLCASSASLGGTYNEQFFGPGTRLTVL.

V gene TRBV6-1 combines with J gene TRBJ2-7; 9 nucleotides match TRBD1. The junction had 8 bases not matched to a gene; V was cut back by 6 bases and J by 2 bases. This CDR3 is 15 amino acids long. Germline CDR1 MNHNS, CDR2 SASEGT. The CDR3 region is CASSPGQGNAYEQYF. The DNA for the CDR3 is TGTGCCAGCAGCCCCGGACAGGGGAACGCCTACGAGCAGTACTTC.

The chain recombines TRBV29-1 with TRBJ1-2; 7 bases fit TRBD1. The CDR3 sequence is 15 residues long. The germline V gene has CDR1 SQVTM and CDR2 ANQGSEA. J was trimmed by 4 bases and V by 5 bases; bases with no gene match: 13. The CDR3 sequence is CSVSRGNTFSYGYTF. The CDR3 DNA reads as TGCAGCGTTTCCAGGGGGAACACCTTTAGCTATGGCTACACCTTC.

V and J are TRBV5-5 and TRBJ1-4; 7 nucleotides match TRBD1. The CDR3 is made up of 14 amino acids. CDR1 and CDR2 from the germline V gene are SGHKS and YYEKEE (reference sequence). Trimming removed 0 bases from V and 8 bases from J; junction bases left unmatched: 4. This chain's CDR3 is CASSLGQGREKLFF. CDR3 nucleotide sequence: TGTGCCAGCAGCTTGGGACAGGGTAGGGAAAAACTGTTTTTT.

CDR3 in amino acids: CASSVGPNTEAFF. The CDR3 nucleotides are TGTGCCAGTAGCGTTGGGCCGAACACTGAAGCTTTCTTT. V and J are TRBV19 and TRBJ1-1; D not resolved. V lost 6 bases, J lost 1 base, and 9 bases lay in between. Germline-derived CDR1 and CDR2 are LNHDA and SQIVND (reference sequence). The CDR3 runs 13 residues.

This clone was recorded once. This rearrangement joins TRBV29-1 to TRBJ2-5; D is perhaps TRBD1 (6 bases). Looked up from germline, CDR1 is SQVTM and CDR2 is ANQGSEA. The CDR3 has 14 amino acids. Trimming left V 7 bases short and J 3 bases short, with 18 bases between. CDR3 nucleotide sequence: TGCAGCGGTAAGGGCAGGGGCGCGGAAGAGACCCAGTACTTC. This encodes CSGKGRGAEETQYF.

The CDR3 reads CASSVAPRDRGRETQYF. The CDR3 region has the DNA TGTGCCAGCAGCGTAGCTCCCCGGGACAGGGGGCGGGAGACCCAGTACTTC. V usage is TRBV9 and J usage is TRBJ2-5; 12 bases match TRBD1. V gave up 0 bases and J gave up 5 bases; unmatched junction bases: 8. The CDR3 contains 17 residues. Germline values: CDR1 SGDLS, CDR2 YYNGEE.

The J gene is TRBJ1-2, the V gene TRBV6-1; TRBD1 might be the D (6 bases). V lost 4 bases, J lost 0 bases, and 9 bases lay in between. The germline gives CDR1 MNHNS, CDR2 SASEGT. The CDR3 spans 14 residues. The CDR3 loop reads CASSAQGTNYGYTF. In DNA, the CDR3 is TGTGCCAGCAGTGCACAGGGTACTAACTATGGCTACACCTTC.

The chain combines TRBV5-1 with TRBJ2-1; 9 nucleotides line up with TRBD2. Germline V gene data show CDR1 as SGHRS and CDR2 as YFSETQ. The CDR3 length is 16 residues. V gave up 2 bases and J gave up 8 bases; unmatched junction bases: 11. The CDR3 reads CASSFQVETSGDEQFF. The CDR3 nucleotides are TGCGCCAGCAGCTTCCAAGTCGAGACTAGCGGAGATGAGCAGTTCTTC.